This TCR beta chain appears in the sequencing data of a study of blood T cells in healthy people across ages. Germline assignment: CDR1 DFQATT and CDR2 SNEGSKA (reference sequence). The CDR3 runs to 16 residues. V shed 1 base and J shed 6 bases, with 16 bases lying between them. Findings of the study overall: Diversity estimates drawn from one million T cells were deemed underestimates. Using unsorted PBMCs precluded a conclusive naive versus antigen-experienced comparison. The fall in TCR beta diversity per million T cells was roughly linear with age.

Alongside a J-beta primer mix, a sample-barcoded 5' primer served in a second PCR lasting 7 to 11 cycles. TCRdb passed the 5' RACE reads through MiXCR, listing each CDR3 protein once. The repertoire holds approximately 1,000,000 distinct CDR3 sequences, with more than 40% as singletons. The sample providers were healthy Caucasian people from Russia, aged roughly 6 to 95. Worth noting for this clonotype: Its antigen remains unknown.

This clonotype was obtained from a woman aged 55-70 years in good health. Sequencing was carried out using blood. This chain connects TRBV20-1 to TRBJ1-6; D is unresolved. The chain's CDR3 is CSARGPGGGINSPLHF. Written as DNA, the CDR3 is TGCAGTGCTAGAGGGCCGGGCGGAGGGATTAATTCACCCCTCCACTTT.